The sequence of this T cell receptor (beta chain) was determined in a study of patients and donors after allogeneic stem cell transplantation (dated by TCRdb to between 2020 and 2021). The CDR3 runs 13 amino acids, cysteine and phenylalanine included. Only the CDR3 DNA stays, 39 bases, in frame from base 1. CDR1 and CDR2 are read off the germline V gene as SQVTM and ANQGSEA. V and J are truncated by 7 bases and 5 bases respectively, leaving an intervening sequence of 17 bases. This clonotype has only a few counts. Its antigen is currently not known. No qualities accompany the bases; no much larger clone lies one base away. Libraries were constructed by RT-PCR. For sequencing, a NextSeq 550 was employed. TCRdb's own reprocessing of the public reads used fastp at Q25 and MiXCR and kept productive beta chains. CDR3 protein duplicates are merged, each entry listing the most common genes and DNA. The table for this sample lists 90,000 to 130,000 distinct CDR3 sequences; around 36% of them were counted only once. The biggest ten clones account for 27% of the sample.

The sequence joins TRBV29-1 to TRBJ2-5, and the D gene may be TRBD2, 6 bases matching. Sequences were obtained from blood, either unsorted or a sorted T cell fraction (not recorded which). The TCR comes from a human donor who was either an allogeneic HSCT recipient or a stem cell or donor lymphocyte infusion donor (not recorded which). It is not recorded whose cells these are; they may come from a transplant donor. The DNA is TGCAGCGGGAAACTAGCAGGACGGGAGACCCAGTACTTC. This codes for CSGKLAGRETQYF.